These 31 T cell receptor beta chains were all obtained from the same sample, sequenced in a study of identical twins. TCRdb independently ran MiXCR on the 5' RACE reads; one entry per CDR3 protein. Of 500,000 to 650,000 distinct CDR3 sequences listed, roughly 6.6% are singletons. These data were also reused for a study on yellow fever vaccine responses in identical twins.

The sample consisted of PBMCs. The source is a young woman in good health.

The table lists this clonotype with many counts. The chain combines TRBV10-3 with TRBJ1-4; 7 bases line up with TRBD1. The germline gives CDR1 ENHRY, CDR2 SYGVKD. Trimming removed 0 bases from V and 7 bases from J; junction bases left unmatched: 5. CDR3 length: 15 residues. This CDR3 reads CAISESETGSEKLFF. DNA of the CDR3: TGTGCCATCAGTGAGTCCGAGACAGGGAGTGAAAAACTGTTTTTT.

This clonotype was counted only a few times. The V call is TRBV7-9, the J call TRBJ1-2, with D maybe TRBD1 (5 bases). Germline V gene sequence: CDR1 SEHNR, CDR2 FQNEAQ (reference sequence). This CDR3 has 16 residues. Trimming stripped 4 bases from V and 4 bases from J, with 19 bases between. CDR3: CASSSTTFGQGYGYTF. The CDR3 DNA is TGTGCCAGCAGCTCGACGACTTTTGGGCAGGGCTATGGCTACACCTTC.

This rearrangement joins TRBV7-2 to TRBJ2-7; D gene unclear. This CDR3 spans 14 amino acids. In germline, CDR1 is SGHTA, CDR2 FQGNSA. V shed 1 base and J shed 1 base, with 8 bases lying between them. DNA of the CDR3: TGTGCCAGCAGCTTAGACGCCACGTCCTACGAGCAGTACGTC. Amino acids: CASSLDATSYEQYV.

This clonotype was counted at least ten times. The rearrangement uses TRBV12-3 or TRBV12-4 and TRBJ1-5; unclear D gene. This CDR3 contains 14 residues. V was cut by 7 bases and J by 4 bases, with 14 bases left in between. CDR3 residues: CASTSIGGNQPQHF. CDR3 in DNA: TGTGCCAGCACTTCGATCGGCGGGAATCAGCCCCAGCATTTT.

The chain has TRBV29-1 and TRBJ2-1; a weak D match, TRBD1 (5 bases). The CDR3 spans 12 residues. The germline V gene has CDR1 SQVTM and CDR2 ANQGSEA. V was trimmed by 7 bases and J by 7 bases, leaving 14 bases between them. DNA for the CDR3: TGCAGCGGCGGACATCTGGGAAATGAGCAGTTCTTC. The encoded protein is CSGGHLGNEQFF.

The chain uses TRBV12-3 or TRBV12-4 and TRBJ2-2; no definite D call. CDR3 length: 14 residues. V lost 7 bases and J 2 bases, leaving 11 bases between the germline ends. The CDR3: CASKEQTNTGELFF. As DNA, the CDR3 is TGTGCCAGCAAAGAACAGACCAACACCGGGGAGCTGTTTTTT.

This clonotype was found a few times. The chain employs TRBV5-5 and TRBJ2-2; D ambiguous. The CDR3 length is 15 residues. Trimming took off 2 bases at V and 1 base at J, with 9 bases between the two ends. CDR1 and CDR2 (germline): SGHKS, YYEKEE (reference sequence). This CDR3 reads CASSFGQQNTGELFF. CDR3 nucleotides: TGTGCCAGCAGCTTTGGGCAGCAGAACACCGGGGAGCTGTTTTTT.

This clonotype was counted between two and nine times. An end of the junction differs from the germline gene, which may be a read error. The chain combines TRBV15 with TRBJ1-5; unclear D gene. The length of the CDR3 is 16 residues. CDR1 is LNHNV and CDR2 is YYDKDF in the germline V gene (reference sequence). As DNA, the CDR3 is TGTGCCACCAGCGGAGACACCGGGTGGGGCAATCAGCCCCAGCATTTT. Protein: CATSGDTGWGNQPQHF.

The chain couples TRBV10-3 to TRBJ1-6; a possible D gene is TRBD1 (5 bases). There are 14 residues in the CDR3. Trimming pared 2 bases from V and 10 bases from J, leaving 12 bases between. Per the germline V gene, CDR1 is ENHRY and CDR2 is SYGVKD. The DNA for the CDR3 is TGTGCCATCAGTGAGGACAGCGTGGGATCACCCCTCCACTTT. As protein: CAISEDSVGSPLHF.

The genes are TRBV10-3 and TRBJ1-1, with TRBD1 as a possible D gene (6 bases). CDR1 and CDR2 (germline): ENHRY, SYGVKD. The germline V and J ends were trimmed by 1 base and 0 bases, with 9 bases remaining between them. The CDR3 covers 15 residues. The CDR3 loop is CAISEFPGVNTEAFF. For the CDR3, the DNA is TGTGCCATCAGTGAGTTCCCAGGGGTGAACACTGAAGCTTTCTTT.

This chain connects TRBV18 to TRBJ2-2; D remains unclear. From germline, CDR1 is KGHSH and CDR2 LQKENI. The CDR3 length is 12 residues. V shed 0 bases and J shed 7 bases, with 3 bases lying between them. CDR3 coding DNA: TGTGCCAGCTCACCACCGGTCGGGGAGCTGTTTTTT. Protein: CASSPPVGELFF.

This clonotype was seen more than once but under ten times. The V and J genes are TRBV15 and TRBJ1-5; possibly TRBD1 for D (5 bases). CDR3 length equals 13 residues. Germline assignment: CDR1 LNHNV and CDR2 YYDKDF (reference sequence). The germline V and J ends were trimmed by 8 bases and 5 bases, with 13 bases remaining between them. CDR3 in amino acids: CATAGRLDQPQHF. CDR3 sequence (DNA): TGTGCCACCGCAGGGCGCCTTGATCAGCCCCAGCATTTT.

At least ten counts were recorded for this clonotype. This chain joins TRBV7-9 and TRBJ2-5; tentative D call: TRBD2 (5 bases). V was pared by 3 bases and J by 4 bases, with 15 bases between. Per germline, CDR1 SEHNR and CDR2 FQNEAQ (reference sequence). The CDR3 sequence is 15 residues long. CDR3: CASSFSANAGETQYF. As DNA, the CDR3 is TGTGCCAGCAGCTTTAGCGCGAACGCGGGAGAGACCCAGTACTTC.

This clonotype was counted only a few times. This chain joins TRBV5-7 and TRBJ2-7, with TRBD1 as a possible D gene (7 bases). TRBV5-7 is recorded as an ORF, its role being uncertain. Trimming took 0 bases from V and 5 from J, leaving 18 bases between them. The CDR3 runs 16 residues. The CDR3 nucleotides read TGTGCCAGCAGCTTGGCGCAGGGGGGCCTAGGGGACGAGCAGTACTTC. Translating it yields CASSLAQGGLGDEQYF.

The sample holds a few counts of this clonotype. V gene TRBV29-1 combines with J gene TRBJ2-7, with TRBD2 matching 7 bases. Germline CDR1 is SQVTM and CDR2 is ANQGSEA. Trimming removed 6 bases from V and 0 bases from J; junction bases left unmatched: 17. This CDR3 contains 17 residues. This chain's CDR3 is CSVVGLLGRGSSYEQYF. In DNA form, the CDR3 reads TGCAGCGTCGTGGGGTTATTGGGGCGGGGGAGCTCCTACGAGCAGTACTTC.

The rearrangement joins TRBV12-3 or TRBV12-4 to TRBJ2-7; 8 bases line up with TRBD1. V was clipped by 7 bases and J by 2 bases; unmatched bases: 4. This CDR3 is 13 amino acids long. The CDR3 here is CASKTTGAYEQYF. The CDR3 nucleotides are TGTGCCAGCAAAACGACAGGGGCCTACGAGCAGTACTTC.

Many counts were recorded for this clonotype. Here the CDR3 reads CSVKRNSGTDTQYF. The CDR3 DNA reads TGCAGCGTCAAAAGAAATAGCGGGACAGATACGCAGTATTTT. The chain has TRBV29-1 and TRBJ2-3; 7 bases match TRBD2. The CDR3 spans 14 residues. V trimming: 6 bases; J trimming: 3 bases; junction bases outside the gene matches: 9. Germline CDR1 is SQVTM and CDR2 is ANQGSEA.

The table lists this clonotype with many counts. The chain uses TRBV5-1 and TRBJ2-5; a possible D gene is TRBD1 (5 bases). V lost 0 bases and J lost 3, with 9 bases in between. The CDR3 consists of 14 residues. Germline V gives CDR1 SGHRS, CDR2 YFSETQ. The CDR3 loop reads CASSLEGREETQYF. The CDR3 nucleotides read TGCGCCAGCAGCTTGGAAGGCAGGGAAGAGACCCAGTACTTC.

This clonotype was seen only a few times. J is TRBJ2-7 and V is TRBV28; 13 bases fit TRBD2. Unmatched junction bases numbered 6, after V lost 7 bases and J lost 3 bases. Germline CDR1 and CDR2: MDHEN and SYDVKM. This CDR3 is built from 15 residues. In nucleotides, the CDR3 is TGTGCCAGCACCAGAGGGACTAGCGGGAACTACGAGCAGTACTTC. Translated, it gives CASTRGTSGNYEQYF. Complete variable domain (other parts from reference TRBV28 and TRBJ2-7): DVKVTQSSRYLVKRTGEKVFLECVQDMDHENMFWYRQDPGLGLRLIYFSYDVKMKEKGDIPEGYSVSREKKERFSLILESASTNQTSMYLCASTRGTSGNYEQYFGPGTRLTVT.

This clonotype was seen repeatedly, ten times or more. The chain carries TRBV12-3 or TRBV12-4 and TRBJ1-4, with unresolved D. With 6 bases removed from V and 0 bases from J, the gap between germline ends came to 11 bases. CDR3 size: 15 residues. The CDR3 DNA sequence: TGTGCCAGCAGCCAAACGGTGGCAACTAATGAAAAACTGTTTTTT. It codes for CASSQTVATNEKLFF.

This clonotype was counted a few times. V usage is TRBV4-1 and J usage is TRBJ1-5, with unresolved D. There are 14 residues in the CDR3. CDR1 and CDR2 (germline): MGHRA, YSYEKL. V lost 1 base, J lost 5 bases, and 9 bases lay in between. The CDR3 reads CASSQGPSDQPQHF. DNA for the CDR3: TGCGCCAGCAGCCAAGGTCCCAGTGATCAGCCCCAGCATTTT.

This clonotype was seen a handful of times. The chain uses TRBV12-3 or TRBV12-4 and TRBJ2-1; 7 nucleotides match TRBD2. The CDR3 is 15 amino acids. V shed 2 bases, J shed 7 bases, and the junction held 8 bases outside the gene matches. The CDR3 DNA reads as TGTGCCAGCAGTTTAAACATAGCGGGTATAAATGAGCAGTTCTTC. Translating it yields CASSLNIAGINEQFF.

The table lists this clonotype with a few counts. V is TRBV3-1 and J is TRBJ2-6; perhaps TRBD1 as D (5 bases). Germline loops: CDR1 LGHDT, CDR2 YNNKEL (reference sequence). The CDR3 loop spans 18 amino acids. The V and J ends lost 3 bases and 0 bases respectively, with 15 bases between them. In nucleotides, the CDR3 is TGTGCCAGCAGCCACCTACAGGAGTCAGGCTCTGGGGCCAACGTCCTGACTTTC. Translating it yields CASSHLQESGSGANVLTF.

Only a few counts were recorded for this clonotype. The chain uses TRBV18 and TRBJ2-1; 8 bases align to TRBD2. V was clipped by 3 bases and J by 6 bases; unmatched bases: 7. The germline V gene has CDR1 KGHSH and CDR2 LQKENI. The CDR3 extends over 15 amino acids. The CDR3 sequence: CASSPSGVLGNEQFF. As DNA, the CDR3 is TGTGCCAGCTCACCTAGCGGGGTGCTCGGCAATGAGCAGTTCTTC.

V and J are TRBV28 and TRBJ1-5; D remains unclear. CDR3 length equals 12 residues. V shed 5 bases and J shed 6 bases, with 8 bases lying between them. Germline V gives CDR1 MDHEN, CDR2 SYDVKM. This CDR3 reads CASSAPLQPQHF. CDR3 DNA sequence: TGTGCCAGCAGTGCTCCGCTTCAGCCCCAGCATTTT.

The chain couples TRBV7-9 to TRBJ2-5, with D possibly TRBD1 on 5 matching bases. Trimming stripped 1 base from V and 2 bases from J, with 11 bases between. The CDR3 sequence is 15 residues long. The V gene's germline CDR1 is SEHNR and CDR2 FQNEAQ (reference sequence). The CDR3 DNA sequence: TGTGCCAGCAGCTTAGTGGTCCGACAGCAAGAGACCCAGTACTTC. It encodes CASSLVVRQQETQYF.

This clonotype was seen repeatedly, ten times or more. The chain is built from TRBV12-3 or TRBV12-4 and TRBJ1-5; D gene unclear. CDR3 length: 15 amino acids. V was pared by 7 bases and J by 3 bases, with 16 bases between. The DNA of the CDR3 is TGTGCCAGCACGGGCCCCGGGAACTACAATCAGCCCCAGCATTTT. This sequence encodes CASTGPGNYNQPQHF.

This chain connects TRBV6-5 to TRBJ2-7; the match to TRBD2 covers 10 bases. After removal of 2 bases from V and 5 bases from J, the junction contained 6 bases not matched to a gene. The CDR3 sequence is 15 residues long. Germline V CDR1 and CDR2: MNHEY, SVGAGI. Here the CDR3 reads CASSYRSSGRHEQYF. CDR3 nucleotides: TGTGCCAGCAGTTACCGGTCTAGCGGGAGACACGAGCAGTACTTC.

In its sample, this clonotype was seen many times. The rearrangement uses TRBV29-1 and TRBJ1-1, with a weak D call TRBD1 (5 bases). The CDR3 covers 15 residues. Trimming removed 3 bases at V and 3 bases at J, with 17 bases between. Germline V gene lookup returns CDR1 SQVTM and CDR2 ANQGSEA. CDR3 amino acids: CSVDPWQGGDTEAFF. CDR3 DNA sequence: TGCAGCGTTGACCCATGGCAGGGCGGAGACACTGAAGCTTTCTTT. The full variable domain, rest sourced from reference TRBV29-1 and TRBJ1-1, is SAVISQKPSRDICQRGTSLTIQCQVDSQVTMMFWYRQQPGQSLTLIATANQGSEATYESGFVIDKFPISRPNLTFSTLTVSNMSPEDSSIYLCSVDPWQGGDTEAFFGQGTRLTVV.

This clonotype was observed many times. The genes are TRBV24-1 and TRBJ2-3; tentative D call: TRBD1 (5 bases). Germline CDR1 is KGHDR and CDR2 is SFDVKD. There are 13 residues in the CDR3. The germline V and J ends were trimmed by 4 bases and 5 bases, with 9 bases remaining between them. The CDR3 DNA reads TGTGCCACCAGTGAATCAGGGATAGATACGCAGTATTTT. Residues: CATSESGIDTQYF.

V is TRBV5-1 and J is TRBJ2-6; 8 bases align to TRBD1. The CDR3 is 16 residues long. From germline, CDR1 is SGHRS and CDR2 YFSETQ. V shed 7 bases, J shed 1 base, and the junction held 7 bases outside the gene matches. This CDR3 reads CASLGQGFSGANVLTF. CDR3 in DNA: TGCGCCAGCCTCGGACAGGGTTTTTCTGGGGCCAACGTCCTGACTTTC.